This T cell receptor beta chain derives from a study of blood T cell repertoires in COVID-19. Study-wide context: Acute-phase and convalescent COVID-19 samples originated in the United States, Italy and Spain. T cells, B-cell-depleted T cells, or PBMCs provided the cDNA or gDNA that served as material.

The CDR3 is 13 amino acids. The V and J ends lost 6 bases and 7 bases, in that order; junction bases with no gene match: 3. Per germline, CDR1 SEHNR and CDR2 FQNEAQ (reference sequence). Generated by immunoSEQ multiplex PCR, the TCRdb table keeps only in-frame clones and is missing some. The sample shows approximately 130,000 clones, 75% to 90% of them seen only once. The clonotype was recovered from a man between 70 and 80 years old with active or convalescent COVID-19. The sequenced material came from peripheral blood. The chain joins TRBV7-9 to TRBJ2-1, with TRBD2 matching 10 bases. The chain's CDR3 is CASRPSGSNEQFF. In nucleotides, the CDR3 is TGTGCCAGCAGGCCTAGCGGGAGTAATGAGCAGTTCTTC.